Below, 14 T cell receptor beta chains from the same sample are listed, as sequenced in a study of blood T cell repertoires in COVID-19. Sequencing was performed with immunoSEQ multiplex PCR; in TCRdb, only in-frame clones are kept and a portion is missing. Of around 30,000 clones in the sample, approximately 88% were seen once. The sequenced sample was peripheral blood. Receptors were obtained from a woman between 40 and 55 years old with active or convalescent COVID-19.

V gene TRBV25-1 combines with J gene TRBJ1-2; D gene unclear. Germline lookup yields CDR1 MGHDK and CDR2 SYGVNS. CDR3 length equals 15 residues. Trimming pared 2 bases from V and 4 bases from J, leaving 14 bases between. CDR3 protein: CASSEGPIGVYGYTF. As DNA, the CDR3 is TGTGCCAGCAGTGAAGGCCCCATCGGAGTCTATGGCTACACCTTC.

The chain carries TRBV7-2 and TRBJ1-2; weak D call: TRBD1 (5 bases). This CDR3 region has 15 residues. V shed 2 bases and J shed 3 bases, with 13 bases lying between them. Germline CDR1 SGHTA, CDR2 FQGNSA. The CDR3 nucleotides are TGTGCCAGCAGCTTAATCGGCGACAGCTACTATGGCTACACCTTC. This encodes CASSLIGDSYYGYTF.

This clone was counted between two and nine times. The V call is TRBV3-1 (or the pseudogene TRBV3-2), the J call TRBJ2-1; D perhaps matches TRBD2 (6 bases). The CDR3 sequence is 14 residues long. The V gene's germline CDR1 is LGHDT and CDR2 YNNKEL (reference sequence). V lost 4 bases and J lost 8, with 15 bases in between. CDR3 protein: CASSRFGGGYEQFF. The CDR3 DNA follows: TGTGCCAGCAGCCGTTTCGGGGGAGGTTATGAGCAGTTCTTC.

The chain is built from TRBV3-1 (or the pseudogene TRBV3-2) and TRBJ1-1; tentatively, D is TRBD1 (6 bases). Germline CDR1 is LGHDT and CDR2 is YNNKEL (reference sequence). The CDR3 extends over 16 amino acids. The germline V and J ends were trimmed by 1 base and 4 bases, with 16 bases remaining between them. CDR3 in amino acids: CASSQGGIGGATEAFF. The CDR3 nucleotides are TGTGCCAGCAGCCAAGGAGGTATTGGGGGGGCCACTGAAGCTTTCTTT.

A few counts support this clone. The chain joins TRBV7-9 to TRBJ2-1; D uncertain. The CDR3 is 14 amino acids. CDR1 is SEHNR, CDR2 FQNEAQ, per germline (reference sequence). The V and J ends lost 2 bases and 5 bases respectively, with 10 bases between them. The CDR3 DNA reads TGTGCCAGCAGCTTATGGCTAGAGGACAATGAGCAGTTCTTC. Its translation: CASSLWLEDNEQFF. Full variable domain (missing parts from reference TRBV7-9 and TRBJ2-1): DTGVSQNPRHKITKRGQNVTFRCDPISEHNRLYWYRQTLGQGPEFLTYFQNEAQLEKSRLLSDRFSAERPKGSFSTLEIQRTEQGDSAMYLCASSLWLEDNEQFFGPGTRLTVL.

The CDR3 sequence: CASGLPTGAFQETQYF. The CDR3 DNA reads TGTGCTAGTGGTTTACCGACAGGGGCCTTTCAAGAGACCCAGTACTTC. This rearrangement joins TRBV12-5 to TRBJ2-5; 8 bases match TRBD1. The V segment lost 3 bases and the J segment 2 bases; nucleotides outside the gene matches: 8. CDR3 length equals 16 residues. Germline V gene sequence: CDR1 LGHNT, CDR2 FRNRAP.

The sample holds one count of this clone. The rearrangement joins TRBV5-1 to TRBJ2-7, with 10 positions matching TRBD1. CDR3 length equals 16 residues. Germline assignment: CDR1 SGHRS and CDR2 YFSETQ. After removal of 2 bases from V and 5 bases from J, the junction contained 10 bases not matched to a gene. CDR3 sequence (DNA): TGCGCCAGCAGCTTCCCAACCGGGACAGGGGTTGACGAGCAGTACTTC. Encoded protein: CASSFPTGTGVDEQYF.

This chain uses TRBV10-3 with TRBJ2-7, with D maybe TRBD1 (7 bases). From germline, CDR1 is ENHRY and CDR2 SYGVKD. Trimming left V 3 bases short and J 0 bases short, with 15 bases between. CDR3 size: 16 residues. The CDR3 region has the DNA TGTGCCATCAGTGACCCCAGGGGGGTAGGCTCCTACGAGCAGTACTTC. This codes for CAISDPRGVGSYEQYF.

The V and J genes are TRBV4-2 and TRBJ2-7, with TRBD1 matching 7 bases. There are 16 residues in the CDR3. With 0 bases clipped from V and 4 bases from J, the junction kept 9 bases outside the gene matches. Germline CDR1 reads LGHNA; CDR2 reads YNFKEQ. In DNA form, the CDR3 reads TGTGCCAGCAGCCAAGAAGGGGGCTACGCGAGTTACGAGCAGTACTTC. Translation: CASSQEGGYASYEQYF.

The chain uses TRBV12-3 or TRBV12-4 and TRBJ2-7; the D is unclear. Trimming stripped 0 bases from V and 2 bases from J, with 5 bases between. This CDR3 region has 13 residues. CDR3 in DNA: TGTGCCAGCAGTTTAGCGCTAGCCTACGAGCAGTACTTC. Amino acid sequence: CASSLALAYEQYF.

The genes are TRBV6-2 or TRBV6-3 and TRBJ1-5; perhaps TRBD1 as D (5 bases). The CDR3 extends over 14 amino acids. V lost 6 bases to trimming and J lost 2 bases, with 11 bases between them. CDR1 MNHEY and CDR2 SVGEGT come from the germline V gene. CDR3 protein: CASSEAGRNQPQHF. In DNA form, the CDR3 reads TGTGCCAGCAGCGAAGCGGGACGCAATCAGCCCCAGCATTTT.

The CDR3 sequence is CASSLGRLGGAEETQYF. CDR3 DNA: TGTGCCAGCAGCTTAGGACGCCTAGGGGGGGCTGAGGAGACCCAGTACTTC. This chain connects TRBV11-3 to TRBJ2-5; TRBD2 might be the D (7 bases). V dropped 1 base and J dropped 5 bases, with 20 bases sitting between them. The CDR3 is made up of 17 amino acids. The germline V gene encodes CDR1 SGHNT and CDR2 YENEEA.

The J gene is TRBJ2-7, the V gene TRBV30; TRBD2 matches 10 bases. The CDR3 is 15 residues long. V trimming: 3 bases; J trimming: 0 bases; junction bases outside the gene matches: 5. Germline V lookup: CDR1 GTSNPN, CDR2 SVGIG (reference sequence). The CDR3 reads CAWRGGLASSYEQYF. The CDR3 nucleotides read TGTGCCTGGAGAGGGGGACTAGCGAGCTCCTACGAGCAGTACTTC.

This chain joins TRBV7-6 and TRBJ2-7; TRBD1 is a possible D gene (6 bases). Trimming left V 5 bases short and J 6 bases short, with 14 bases between. This CDR3 is 13 amino acids long. The germline gives CDR1 SGHVS, CDR2 FNYEAQ. The CDR3 sequence: CASSTNLGGEQYF. CDR3 nucleotide sequence: TGTGCCAGCAGCACCAACCTAGGGGGCGAGCAGTACTTC.